These 23 T cell receptor beta chains share one sample of origin, sequenced in a study of blood T cell repertoires in COVID-19. The assay was immunoSEQ multiplex PCR, and TCRdb's table has in-frame clones only and misses some. The table has around 470,000 clones, less than 95% seen once. Sequencing was carried out using PBMCs or T cells enriched from blood (not recorded which). These receptors came from a young man who had recovered from COVID-19.

The chain has TRBV7-9 and TRBJ2-2, with a tentative D call TRBD1 (6 bases). CDR3 size: 18 residues. The germline V gene encodes CDR1 SEHNR and CDR2 FQNEAQ (reference sequence). Trimming removed 5 bases at V and 0 bases at J, with 19 bases between. Written as DNA, the CDR3 is TGTGCCAGCAGCAACTCCGTACGACAGGTCACGAACACCGGGGAGCTGTTTTTT. It codes for CASSNSVRQVTNTGELFF. The full variable domain, with the rest looked up from reference TRBV7-9 and TRBJ2-2, is DTGVSQNPRHKITKRGQNVTFRCDPISEHNRLYWYRQTLGQGPEFLTYFQNEAQLEKSRLLSDRFSAERPKGSFSTLEIQRTEQGDSAMYLCASSNSVRQVTNTGELFFGEGSRLTVL.

V is TRBV30 and J is TRBJ2-7, with 11 bases that match TRBD2. V lost 5 bases to trimming and J lost 1 base; unmatched junction nucleotides: 7. This CDR3 contains 15 residues. Germline V gives CDR1 GTSNPN, CDR2 SVGIG (reference sequence). Written as DNA, the CDR3 is TGTGCCTGGTCCCCCGGACTAGCGGGTTCCTACGAGCAGTACTTC. It yields the protein CAWSPGLAGSYEQYF.

The chain recombines TRBV5-5 with TRBJ2-5, with D uncertain. Germline V lookup: CDR1 SGHKS, CDR2 YYEKEE (reference sequence). V lost 6 bases and J 4 bases, leaving 16 bases between the germline ends. The CDR3 contains 14 residues. As DNA, the CDR3 is TGTGCCAGCACCCCGATGTGGGCGCCAGAGACCCAGTACTTC. Residues: CASTPMWAPETQYF. Full variable domain (remainder filled in from reference TRBV5-5 and TRBJ2-5): DAGVTQSPTHLIKTRGQQVTLRCSPISGHKSVSWYQQVLGQGPQFIFQYYEKEERGRGNFPDRFSARQFPNYSSELNVNALLLGDSALYLCASTPMWAPETQYFGPGTRLLVL.

The CDR3 bases are TGTGCCAGCAGTGCCCAGGGAATCGGTAATTCACCCCTCCACTTT. This gives the protein CASSAQGIGNSPLHF. This sequence joins TRBV6-4 and TRBJ1-6, with TRBD1 as a possible D gene (5 bases). The CDR3 is 15 amino acids. V was cut by 4 bases and J by 6 bases, with 13 bases left in between. Germline V gene sequence: CDR1 MRHNA, CDR2 SNTAGT.

The V gene is TRBV30, the J gene TRBJ2-2; maybe TRBD1 (6 bases). The V end was cut by 4 bases, the J end by 2 bases, with 14 bases between. Germline V lookup: CDR1 GTSNPN, CDR2 SVGIG (reference sequence). The CDR3 is 15 amino acids. The CDR3, as DNA: TGTGCCTGGATCCCCCGGGACAAAAACACCGGGGAGCTGTTTTTT. It specifies CAWIPRDKNTGELFF.

The chain recombines TRBV2 with TRBJ1-1, with D unclear. From germline, CDR1 is SNHLY and CDR2 FYNNEI. The CDR3 covers 15 residues. V was pared by 1 base and J by 0 bases, with 9 bases between. The CDR3 reads CASSEGPGMNTEAFF. CDR3 nucleotides: TGTGCCAGCAGTGAAGGGCCGGGTATGAACACTGAAGCTTTCTTT.

The J gene is TRBJ2-3, the V gene TRBV9, with 13 bases identical to TRBD2. The CDR3 loop spans 15 amino acids. The V gene end was trimmed by 4 bases and the J gene end by 8 bases; junction bases not matched to a gene: 7. Per germline, CDR1 SGDLS and CDR2 YYNGEE. The CDR3 DNA follows: TGTGCCAGCAGCCGCGGGACTAGCGGGGCGGGTACGCAGTATTTT. It yields the protein CASSRGTSGAGTQYF. Together with reference TRBV9 and TRBJ2-3, the CDR3 gives the full variable domain: DSGVTQTPKHLITATGQRVTLRCSPRSGDLSVYWYQQSLDQGLQFLIQYYNGEERAKGNILERFSAQQFPDLHSELNLSSLELGDSALYFCASSRGTSGAGTQYFGPGTRLTVL.

V is TRBV29-1 and J is TRBJ2-1; D is possibly TRBD2 (6 bases). Trimming cost V 1 base and J 6 bases, with 10 bases left between them. Germline CDR1 is SQVTM and CDR2 is ANQGSEA. The CDR3 consists of 13 residues. This CDR3 is CSVEAGVGNEQFF. For the CDR3, the DNA is TGCAGCGTTGAAGCGGGAGTTGGCAATGAGCAGTTCTTC.

This chain links TRBV19 with TRBJ1-6; TRBD1 might be the D (6 bases). CDR3 size: 17 residues. Per germline, CDR1 LNHDA and CDR2 SQIVND (reference sequence). The V and J ends lost 6 bases and 8 bases respectively, with 23 bases between them. CDR3 sequence (DNA): TGTGCCAGTAGCCATGGAAGGGGGTTCTACGGGGATTCACCCCTCCACTTT. It yields the protein CASSHGRGFYGDSPLHF. Full variable domain (outside the CDR3, taken from reference TRBV19 and TRBJ1-6): DGGITQSPKYLFRKEGQNVTLSCEQNLNHDAMYWYRQDPGQGLRLIYYSQIVNDFQKGDIAEGYSVSREKKESFPLTVTSAQKNPTAFYLCASSHGRGFYGDSPLHFGNGTRLTVT.

The chain is built from TRBV5-1 and TRBJ2-1; 11 bases match TRBD2. Germline values: CDR1 SGHRS, CDR2 YFSETQ. J lost 2 bases, V lost 5 bases, and 6 bases had no gene match. The CDR3 spans 16 residues. In DNA form, the CDR3 reads TGCGCCAGCAGGAACCTAGCGGGGGGACCCTACAATGAGCAGTTCTTC. As protein: CASRNLAGGPYNEQFF.

The genes are TRBV15 and TRBJ1-1, with TRBD1 matching over 9 bases. Looked up from germline, CDR1 is LNHNV and CDR2 is YYDKDF (reference sequence). The CDR3 sequence is 18 residues long. The ends lost 0 bases at V and 6 bases at J; junction bases unmatched: 14. CDR3 region: CATSRDLRAGQGSAEAFF. Written as DNA, the CDR3 is TGTGCCACCAGCAGAGATCTACGGGCCGGACAGGGGTCCGCTGAAGCTTTCTTT.

The rearrangement uses TRBV14 and TRBJ1-3; no clear D. The CDR3 is 17 amino acids. V lost 4 bases and J 0 bases, leaving 16 bases between the germline ends. CDR1 and CDR2 (germline): SGHDN, FVKESK. The CDR3, as DNA: TGTGCCAGCAGCCTCTTAGGCGGGCTGCTCTCTGGAAACACCATATATTTT. Amino acids: CASSLLGGLLSGNTIYF. The full variable domain, in which reference TRBV14 and TRBJ1-3 provide the parts outside the CDR3, is EAGVTQFPSHSVIEKGQTVTLRCDPISGHDNLYWYRRVMGKEIKFLLHFVKESKQDESGMPNNRFLAERTGGTYSTLKVQPAELEDSGVYFCASSLLGGLLSGNTIYFGEGSWLTVV.

The V gene is TRBV6-5, the J gene TRBJ1-6, with D possibly TRBD1 on 6 matching bases. CDR3 length: 13 amino acids. CDR1 is MNHEY, CDR2 SVGAGI, per germline. The germline V and J ends were trimmed by 5 bases and 7 bases, with 9 bases remaining between them. The CDR3 sequence: CASSRTENSPLHF. The CDR3 nucleotides are TGTGCCAGCAGTCGGACAGAGAATTCACCCCTCCACTTT.

The chain employs TRBV28 and TRBJ2-1; 9 nucleotides align to TRBD1. Trimming removed 6 bases from V and 0 bases from J; junction bases left unmatched: 3. The CDR3 covers 15 residues. Germline V CDR1 and CDR2: MDHEN, SYDVKM. The CDR3 reads CASSQTGGSYNEQFF. The CDR3 DNA reads TGTGCCAGCAGCCAGACAGGGGGCTCCTACAATGAGCAGTTCTTC.

The chain joins TRBV20-1 to TRBJ1-1; unclear D gene. Germline-derived CDR1 and CDR2 are DFQATT and SNEGSKA (reference sequence). Trimming left V 3 bases short and J 1 base short, with 15 bases between. CDR3 size: 15 residues. In DNA, the CDR3 is TGCAGTGCTAGTAAGGCGGAGGTGGGGAACACTGAAGCTTTCTTT. Protein: CSASKAEVGNTEAFF.

This clone was picked up one time. This chain uses TRBV30 with TRBJ2-1, with D possibly TRBD2 on 6 matching bases. Germline V gene sequence: CDR1 GTSNPN, CDR2 SVGIG (reference sequence). Trimming removed 7 bases at V and 2 bases at J, with 12 bases between. The CDR3 runs to 13 residues. Here the CDR3 reads CAFRLGPYNEQFF. Written as DNA, the CDR3 is TGTGCCTTCCGACTAGGACCCTACAATGAGCAGTTCTTC.

This chain joins TRBV19 and TRBJ2-2; a weak D match, TRBD2 (6 bases). The CDR3 spans 13 residues. Germline V gene data show CDR1 as LNHDA and CDR2 as SQIVND (reference sequence). Trimming took 5 bases from V and 6 from J, leaving 10 bases between them. The CDR3, as DNA: TGTGCCAGTAGTTGGAGGGGTCCCGGGGAGCTGTTTTTT. It encodes CASSWRGPGELFF.

This CDR3 reads CSASRLAGGGTYEQYF. As DNA, the CDR3 is TGCAGTGCTAGTCGGCTAGCGGGAGGAGGGACCTACGAGCAGTACTTC. The V gene is TRBV20-1, the J gene TRBJ2-7, with 11 positions matching TRBD2. Germline trimming cut 3 bases from V and 2 bases from J; bases unmatched to any gene: 9. Germline assignment: CDR1 DFQATT and CDR2 SNEGSKA (reference sequence). The CDR3 sequence is 16 residues long.

This rearrangement joins TRBV5-1 to TRBJ2-1; D possibly corresponds to TRBD1 (5 bases). Trimming pared 4 bases from V and 6 bases from J, leaving 17 bases between. The CDR3 is 15 residues long. Germline-derived CDR1 and CDR2 are SGHRS and YFSETQ. CDR3 loop: CASSGVGFRGNEQFF. CDR3 coding DNA: TGCGCCAGCAGCGGGGTGGGCTTTAGGGGCAATGAGCAGTTCTTC.

V gene TRBV9 combines with J gene TRBJ1-1; 7 bases match TRBD1. Germline loops: CDR1 SGDLS, CDR2 YYNGEE. Losses at the gene ends were 0 bases for V and 3 bases for J; bases not matched to a gene: 11. The CDR3 covers 17 residues. In DNA, the CDR3 is TGTGCCAGCAGCGTAGATCCCCCTGGCAGGGGGGACACTGAAGCTTTCTTT. It translates to CASSVDPPGRGDTEAFF.

The chain carries TRBV11-1 and TRBJ2-3, with D possibly being TRBD2 (5 bases). This CDR3 spans 14 amino acids. V lost 1 base to trimming and J lost 6 bases, with 11 bases between them. CDR1 and CDR2 (germline): SGHAT, FQDESV (reference sequence). The CDR3 DNA reads as TGTGCCAGCAGCTTAGGGCTAGCTAGCGATACGCAGTATTTT. Amino acid sequence: CASSLGLASDTQYF.

The V call is TRBV5-1, the J call TRBJ1-5, with a weak D call TRBD1 (5 bases). The CDR3 is made up of 15 amino acids. Trimming stripped 4 bases from V and 5 bases from J, with 16 bases between. The germline gives CDR1 SGHRS, CDR2 YFSETQ. The CDR3 sequence: CASSPGSRGDQPQHF. The CDR3 nucleotides read TGCGCCAGCAGCCCCGGGTCGCGGGGCGATCAGCCCCAGCATTTT.

V is TRBV4-1 and J is TRBJ2-1; D may be TRBD1 (6 bases). The V end lost 0 bases, the J end lost 8 bases, and 8 bases lay between the germline ends. There are 13 residues in the CDR3. Germline CDR1 is MGHRA and CDR2 is YSYEKL. CDR3 residues: CASSQDRGYEQFF. CDR3 DNA: TGCGCCAGCAGCCAAGATAGGGGGTATGAGCAGTTCTTC.